One sample yielded the 32 T cell receptor beta chains listed below, sequenced in a study of T cells expressing NK-cell markers. TCRdb derives one entry per CDR3 protein from the 5' RACE reads, leaving out DNA. This sample's table reports around 470,000 distinct CDR3 sequences. The sequenced sample was blood T cells: a sorted CD56 or NKG2C T cell subset, CD4+ or CD8+ T cells, or bulk PBMC T cells (not recorded which). The receptors come from a woman in her fifties or sixties in good health.

This rearrangement joins TRBV12-3 or TRBV12-4 to TRBJ1-1; the TCRdb call, TRBD1, lacks DNA for checking. This CDR3 region has 14 residues. CDR3 in amino acids: CASSPVQGRTEAFF.

This chain joins TRBV7-9 and TRBJ2-3; TCRdb returns TRBD2, unconfirmable since there is no DNA. CDR1 SEHNR and CDR2 FQNEAQ come from the germline V gene (reference sequence). There are 14 residues in the CDR3. This CDR3 reads CASSLGTGTSAKYF.

The rearrangement joins TRBV20-1 to TRBJ1-5. In germline, CDR1 is DFQATT, CDR2 SNEGSKA (reference sequence). The CDR3 contains 16 residues. The chain's CDR3 is CSARAGGPSHNQPQHF.

V is TRBV3-1 and J is TRBJ2-3; TCRdb names TRBD2, which stays unverified in the absence of DNA. CDR1 is LGHDT and CDR2 is YNNKEL in the germline V gene (reference sequence). CDR3 size: 16 residues. CDR3 loop: CASSQLSGILGDTQYF.

The chain carries TRBV2 and TRBJ2-1; TCRdb indicates TRBD1, and absent DNA this call remains unverified. Germline V gene sequence: CDR1 SNHLY, CDR2 FYNNEI. The CDR3 length is 15 residues. CDR3 in amino acids: CASSVFQGRGNEQFF.

This rearrangement joins TRBV29-1 to TRBJ2-3. The CDR3 loop spans 11 amino acids. The germline V gene has CDR1 SQVTM and CDR2 ANQGSEA. The CDR3 spells CSQAVADTQYF.

This rearrangement joins TRBV3-1 to TRBJ2-3; TCRdb picks TRBD2, but there is no DNA to check that call. CDR3 length: 17 amino acids. The V gene's germline CDR1 is LGHDT and CDR2 YNNKEL (reference sequence). The chain's CDR3 is CASSQGRTSGSTDTQYF.

The gene calls are TRBV25-1 and TRBJ2-3; TCRdb's assignment of TRBD2 cannot be checked, as there is no DNA. The CDR3 runs 15 residues. Germline CDR1 MGHDK, CDR2 SYGVNS. The CDR3 protein is CASRLSGISTDTQYF. Based on the CDR3 plus reference TRBV25-1 and TRBJ2-3, the full variable domain is EADIYQTPRYLVIGTGKKITLECSQTMGHDKMYWYQQDPGMELHLIHYSYGVNSTEKGDLSSESTVSRIRTEHFPLTLESARPSHTSQYLCASRLSGISTDTQYFGPGTRLTVL.

This rearrangement joins TRBV10-3 to TRBJ1-1; TCRdb lists TRBD1, though no DNA is available to test this call. CDR1 is ENHRY, CDR2 SYGVKD, per germline. This CDR3 is 15 amino acids long. This chain's CDR3 is CAIRRDRGPGTEAFF.

This chain joins TRBV3-1 and TRBJ1-1. There are 14 residues in the CDR3. Germline CDR1 reads LGHDT; CDR2 reads YNNKEL (reference sequence). Here the CDR3 reads CASSQEVQWVEAFF.

CDR3 in amino acids: CASRVSRDGNQPQHF. This sequence joins TRBV5-5 and TRBJ1-5; TCRdb outputs TRBD1, but without DNA this stays unchecked. Germline values: CDR1 SGHKS, CDR2 YYEKEE (reference sequence). The CDR3 loop spans 15 amino acids.

The chain recombines TRBV4-1 with TRBJ2-5. The germline V gene has CDR1 MGHRA and CDR2 YSYEKL. The CDR3 length is 13 residues. CDR3 region: CASSQDLSGTQYF.

This sequence joins TRBV6-5 and TRBJ2-1; TCRdb names TRBD2, which stays unverified in the absence of DNA. The CDR3 has 15 amino acids. In germline, CDR1 is MNHEY, CDR2 SVGAGI. CDR3 sequence reads: CASSYSQRGDNEQFF.

The chain recombines TRBV28 with TRBJ1-2. From germline, CDR1 is MDHEN and CDR2 SYDVKM. The CDR3 spans 13 residues. This CDR3 reads CASGIRADYGYTF.

The V gene is TRBV14, the J gene TRBJ1-1. Germline V gene sequence: CDR1 SGHDN, CDR2 FVKESK. The CDR3 length is 15 residues. Here the CDR3 reads CASSLHNNMNTEAFF.

V is TRBV13 and J is TRBJ2-7; checking the TCRdb D call of TRBD2 is not possible without DNA. The CDR3 totals 16 residues. From germline, CDR1 is PRHDT and CDR2 FYEKMQ (reference sequence). The CDR3 reads CASSPNIGATSYEQYF.

CDR3: CATSRDRVGTGELFF. This rearrangement joins TRBV15 to TRBJ2-2. There are 15 residues in the CDR3. Germline CDR1 LNHNV, CDR2 YYDKDF (reference sequence).

V is TRBV5-1 and J is TRBJ1-1; with no DNA, the TCRdb D assignment of TRBD1 cannot be verified. The CDR3 spans 17 residues. Per the germline V gene, CDR1 is SGHRS and CDR2 is YFSETQ. CDR3 in amino acids: CASSLGSGQGWNTEAFF.

The chain joins TRBV12-3 or TRBV12-4 to TRBJ2-1; the D gene TCRdb calls, TRBD2, cannot be checked with no DNA. This CDR3 has 16 residues. The CDR3 region is CASSHRRWRDYNEQFF.

The J gene is TRBJ2-1, the V gene TRBV11-3; the D call of TRBD2 rests on TCRdb alone, since no DNA is present to check it. Germline V gene sequence: CDR1 SGHNT, CDR2 YENEEA. This CDR3 spans 16 amino acids. The CDR3 loop reads CASTPRLAFLVQEQFF.

The rearrangement uses TRBV6-4 and TRBJ2-7. The CDR3 has 14 residues. Germline V CDR1 and CDR2: MRHNA, SNTAGT. CDR3: CASSDEMGSREQYF.

V usage is TRBV9 and J usage is TRBJ2-5; the TCRdb D gene call, TRBD2, has no DNA to confirm it. From germline, CDR1 is SGDLS and CDR2 YYNGEE. The CDR3 spans 15 residues. This CDR3 reads CASSALSGRSETQYF.

The chain carries TRBV4-1 and TRBJ2-5; the D call from TCRdb, TRBD2, cannot be confirmed without DNA. Germline V gives CDR1 MGHRA, CDR2 YSYEKL. This CDR3 contains 15 residues. CDR3 protein: CASSQLGGSGETQYF.

J is TRBJ2-7 and V is TRBV28; TCRdb's D call, TRBD2, is unchecked because there is no DNA. The CDR3 has 14 residues. From germline, CDR1 is MDHEN and CDR2 SYDVKM. The CDR3 sequence: CASSPSGQPYEQYF. Using reference TRBV28 and TRBJ2-7 for the parts outside the CDR3, the full variable domain is DVKVTQSSRYLVKRTGEKVFLECVQDMDHENMFWYRQDPGLGLRLIYFSYDVKMKEKGDIPEGYSVSREKKERFSLILESASTNQTSMYLCASSPSGQPYEQYFGPGTRLTVT.

This rearrangement joins TRBV6-5 to TRBJ2-1; TCRdb outputs TRBD2, but without DNA this stays unchecked. There are 20 residues in the CDR3. Germline V lookup: CDR1 MNHEY, CDR2 SVGAGI. The CDR3 loop is CASSYSGTSGRLSSYNEQFF.

The rearrangement uses TRBV6-6 and TRBJ1-6. The V gene's germline CDR1 is MNHNY and CDR2 SVGAGI (reference sequence). The CDR3 runs 15 residues. The CDR3 sequence: CASTDGSSYNSPLHF.

The V call is TRBV3-1, the J call TRBJ2-1; TCRdb's assignment of TRBD1 cannot be checked, as there is no DNA. Germline CDR1 LGHDT, CDR2 YNNKEL (reference sequence). The CDR3 consists of 16 residues. The CDR3 region is CASSHRGTPSYNEQFF.

The J gene is TRBJ2-2, the V gene TRBV12-3 or TRBV12-4; TCRdb outputs TRBD2, but without DNA this stays unchecked. The CDR3 has 18 residues. CDR3 loop: CASTPLPTSGANTGELFF.

The rearrangement joins TRBV7-9 to TRBJ2-5; TCRdb gives TRBD2 as the D gene, but with no DNA this cannot be confirmed. CDR3 length: 16 residues. Germline V gene sequence: CDR1 SEHNR, CDR2 FQNEAQ (reference sequence). The CDR3 loop is CASSLGGSGSRETQYF.

V usage is TRBV29-1 and J usage is TRBJ2-1. The V gene's germline CDR1 is SQVTM and CDR2 ANQGSEA. CDR3 length equals 12 residues. The CDR3 reads CSVEKVYNEQFF.

The V call is TRBV12-3 or TRBV12-4, the J call TRBJ1-1. The length of the CDR3 is 15 residues. The CDR3 is CASNRGRRLNTEAFF.

This chain joins TRBV18 and TRBJ2-1; TCRdb names TRBD2, which stays unverified in the absence of DNA. This CDR3 is built from 17 residues. Germline lookup yields CDR1 KGHSH and CDR2 LQKENI. This CDR3 is CASSPLPGTSLRNEQFF. The whole variable domain, remainder taken from reference TRBV18 and TRBJ2-1, is NAGVMQNPRHLVRRRGQEARLRCSPMKGHSHVYWYRQLPEEGLKFMVYLQKENIIDESGMPKERFSAEFPKEGPSILRIQQVVRGDSAAYFCASSPLPGTSLRNEQFFGPGTRLTVL.